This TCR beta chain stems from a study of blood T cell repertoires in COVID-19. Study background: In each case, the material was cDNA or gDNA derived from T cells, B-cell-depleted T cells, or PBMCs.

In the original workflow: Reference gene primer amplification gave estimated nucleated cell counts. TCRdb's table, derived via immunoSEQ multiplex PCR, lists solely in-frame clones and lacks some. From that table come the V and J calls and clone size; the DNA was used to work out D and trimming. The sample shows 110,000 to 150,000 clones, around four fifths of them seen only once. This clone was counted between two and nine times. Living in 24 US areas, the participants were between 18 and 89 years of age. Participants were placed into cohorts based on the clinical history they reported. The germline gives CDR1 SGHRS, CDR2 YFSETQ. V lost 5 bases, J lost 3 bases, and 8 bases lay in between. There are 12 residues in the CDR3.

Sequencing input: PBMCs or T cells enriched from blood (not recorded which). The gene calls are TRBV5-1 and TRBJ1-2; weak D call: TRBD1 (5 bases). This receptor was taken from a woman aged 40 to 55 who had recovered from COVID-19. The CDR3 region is CASRGRHYGYTF. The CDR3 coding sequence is TGCGCCAGCAGGGGGCGGCACTATGGCTACACCTTC. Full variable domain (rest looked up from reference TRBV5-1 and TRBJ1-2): KAGVTQTPRYLIKTRGQQVTLSCSPISGHRSVSWYQQTPGQGLQFLFEYFSETQRNKGNFPGRFSGRQFSNSRSEMNVSTLELGDSALYLCASRGRHYGYTFGSGTRLTVV.